One sample yielded the 21 T cell receptor beta chains listed below, sequenced in a study of OX40 agonist ivuxolimab in advanced cancers. The assay was immunoSEQ multiplex PCR, and TCRdb's table has in-frame clones only and misses some. This table has roughly 32,000 clones, roughly 84% appearing once. This specimen was CD4+ or CD8+ T cells sorted from blood, taken in a trial of the OX40 agonist ivuxolimab. These receptors originate from an adult with an advanced solid tumor such as melanoma, head and neck, liver or kidney cancer.

In DNA, the CDR3 is TGTGCCAGCAGCTTTTGGGAGCGGTCCGGGGAGCTGTTTTTT. Its translation is CASSFWERSGELFF. The chain uses TRBV13 and TRBJ2-2; possibly TRBD2 for D (5 bases). V gave up 3 bases and J gave up 6 bases, with 11 bases separating them. Germline V CDR1 and CDR2: PRHDT, FYEKMQ (reference sequence). The CDR3 has 14 residues.

The CDR3 loop reads CASSIGLDQETQYF. In nucleotides, the CDR3 is TGTGCCAGTAGTATTGGACTAGACCAAGAGACCCAGTACTTC. The chain is built from TRBV19 and TRBJ2-5; 7 nucleotides align to TRBD2. CDR1 and CDR2 from the germline V gene are LNHDA and SQIVND (reference sequence). This CDR3 contains 14 residues. The ends lost 3 bases at V and 0 bases at J; junction bases unmatched: 1.

The chain employs TRBV19 and TRBJ2-2; no firm D call. V dropped 2 bases and J dropped 5 bases, with 9 bases sitting between them. Looked up from germline, CDR1 is LNHDA and CDR2 is SQIVND (reference sequence). The CDR3 has 14 amino acids. The CDR3 sequence is CASSIPSITGELFF. The CDR3 nucleotides read TGTGCCAGTAGTATACCCTCGATAACCGGGGAGCTGTTTTTT.

This chain uses TRBV28 with TRBJ1-4; D is uncertain. Germline assignment: CDR1 MDHEN and CDR2 SYDVKM. The CDR3 consists of 13 residues. V lost 4 bases and J 3 bases, leaving 6 bases between the germline ends. The CDR3 DNA is TGTGCCAGCAGTTGGGCGGCTAATGAAAAACTGTTTTTT. As protein: CASSWAANEKLFF.

This chain links TRBV9 with TRBJ1-1; 9 positions agree with TRBD1. Germline values: CDR1 SGDLS, CDR2 YYNGEE. The V and J ends lost 3 bases and 6 bases, in that order; junction bases with no gene match: 6. This CDR3 has 14 residues. The CDR3 nucleotides read TGTGCCAGCAGCGCTACGACAGGGGGAGCTGAAGCTTTCTTT. Translation: CASSATTGGAEAFF.

The V gene is TRBV7-9, the J gene TRBJ2-1; TRBD2 agrees at 7 bases. Trimming cost V 11 bases and J 2 bases; bases outside gene matches: 12. There are 15 residues in the CDR3. Germline loops: CDR1 SEHNR, CDR2 FQNEAQ (reference sequence). The CDR3 DNA follows: TGTGCCGGATTGGGGGGGAAAAATCCCTACAATGAGCAGTTCTTC. Protein: CAGLGGKNPYNEQFF.

This chain joins TRBV5-7 and TRBJ1-4; TRBD1 aligns across 9 bases. TRBV5-7 is noted as an ORF with a role that remains uncertain. The CDR3 covers 16 residues. V was clipped by 5 bases and J by 0 bases; unmatched bases: 5. In DNA form, the CDR3 reads TGTGCCAGCAGGACAGGGGGAAAGACAACTAATGAAAAACTGTTTTTT. This translates into CASRTGGKTTNEKLFF.

The chain combines TRBV6-1 with TRBJ2-7; TRBD2 might be the D (6 bases). This CDR3 contains 15 residues. V lost 8 bases and J lost 3, with 20 bases in between. CDR1 and CDR2 (germline): MNHNS, SASEGT. The CDR3 DNA reads as TGTGCCAGCCGGGGCAGGCTAGCGCTCCTCTACGAGCAGTACTTC. It yields the protein CASRGRLALLYEQYF.

Only one count was recorded for this clone. The rearrangement links TRBV6-4 to TRBJ2-3, with TRBD2 identical over 11 bases. Germline values: CDR1 MRHNA, CDR2 SNTAGT. J lost 2 bases, V lost 3 bases, and 1 base had no gene match. This CDR3 spans 15 amino acids. The CDR3 DNA is TGTGCCAGCAGTGAGACTAGCGGGGCCACAGATACGCAGTATTTT. Protein product: CASSETSGATDTQYF.

V gene TRBV5-1 combines with J gene TRBJ2-3; D unresolved. V shed 0 bases and J shed 3 bases, with 11 bases lying between them. The CDR3 length is 15 residues. Germline loops: CDR1 SGHRS, CDR2 YFSETQ. The CDR3 protein is CASSLAGDVTDTQYF. The CDR3 DNA sequence: TGCGCCAGCAGCTTGGCCGGAGACGTTACAGATACGCAGTATTTT.

The J gene is TRBJ2-1, the V gene TRBV19, with no clear D. V lost 5 bases and J lost 5, with 10 bases in between. The CDR3 sequence is 13 residues long. Per the germline V gene, CDR1 is LNHDA and CDR2 is SQIVND (reference sequence). CDR3 in amino acids: CASSPFRNNEQFF. CDR3 nucleotides: TGTGCCAGTAGTCCCTTCCGGAACAATGAGCAGTTCTTC.

V and J are TRBV18 and TRBJ2-7; either TRBD1 or TRBD2 may fit D (5 bases each). The germline CDR1 and CDR2 sequences are KGHSH and LQKENI. This CDR3 spans 16 amino acids. Trimming stripped 3 bases from V and 2 bases from J, with 17 bases between. CDR3 sequence reads: CASSPPGPSPPYEQYF. The CDR3 nucleotides are TGTGCCAGCTCACCGCCGGGACCCTCACCCCCCTACGAGCAGTACTTC.

The chain links TRBV27 to TRBJ2-7; D uncertain. Per the germline V gene, CDR1 is MNHEY and CDR2 is SMNVEV (reference sequence). Trimming stripped 10 bases from V and 4 bases from J, with 17 bases between. The length of the CDR3 is 13 residues. The CDR3 bases are TGTGCCACCCGACAAACTCCTTGGTACGAGCAGTACTTC. It specifies CATRQTPWYEQYF.

This chain's CDR3 is CASSIRGLAGVYNEQFF. CDR3 bases: TGTGCCAGTAGTATAAGGGGACTAGCGGGAGTCTACAATGAGCAGTTCTTC. The rearrangement joins TRBV19 to TRBJ2-1; 14 bases agree with TRBD2. V shed 2 bases and J 3 bases; nucleotides not matched to a gene: 3. The length of the CDR3 is 17 residues. CDR1 and CDR2 from the germline V gene are LNHDA and SQIVND (reference sequence).

The chain joins TRBV27 to TRBJ2-4; tentatively, D is TRBD2 (6 bases). The CDR3 loop spans 15 amino acids. The germline V gene encodes CDR1 MNHEY and CDR2 SMNVEV (reference sequence). V lost 2 bases, J lost 4 bases, and 12 bases lay in between. The CDR3 loop reads CASSLLPRGKNIQYF. The CDR3 coding sequence is TGTGCCAGCAGTTTACTCCCACGGGGGAAAAACATTCAGTACTTC.

The rearrangement uses TRBV5-1 and TRBJ2-3; 10 bases fit TRBD2. J gave up 6 bases and V 5 bases, and 12 bases lay outside the gene matches. Germline lookup yields CDR1 SGHRS and CDR2 YFSETQ. The CDR3 is 16 residues long. The CDR3 DNA reads TGCGCCAGCAGTCCTTTGGATAGCGGGAGGCCCGATACGCAGTATTTT. It encodes CASSPLDSGRPDTQYF.

This chain links TRBV28 with TRBJ2-7; 8 bases map to TRBD1. The V gene's germline CDR1 is MDHEN and CDR2 SYDVKM. This CDR3 contains 16 residues. Unmatched junction bases numbered 12, after V lost 6 bases and J lost 2 bases. CDR3 sequence: CASSSEEGQDPYEQYF. The CDR3 DNA follows: TGTGCCAGCAGCTCCGAGGAGGGACAGGACCCCTACGAGCAGTACTTC.

The chain uses TRBV2 and TRBJ1-5; 8 bases match TRBD1. CDR1 is SNHLY, CDR2 FYNNEI, per germline. The J segment lost 4 bases and the V segment lost 7 bases, leaving 6 bases of the junction unmatched. This CDR3 spans 14 amino acids. The CDR3 region has the DNA TGTGCCAGCACGGACAGGGTTGGAAATCAGCCCCAGCATTTT. It encodes CASTDRVGNQPQHF.

The rearrangement links TRBV5-4 to TRBJ2-7; possibly TRBD2 for D (6 bases). Trimming took off 4 bases at V and 1 base at J, with 18 bases between the two ends. In germline, CDR1 is SGHNT, CDR2 YYREEE (reference sequence). The length of the CDR3 is 16 residues. The CDR3 bases are TGTGCCAGCAGCGGCCGACTAGTGGGAGGTTCCTACGAGCAGTACTTC. Protein sequence: CASSGRLVGGSYEQYF.

This rearrangement joins TRBV6-1 to TRBJ2-7, with D tentatively TRBD1 (5 bases). Germline V gene sequence: CDR1 MNHNS, CDR2 SASEGT. The CDR3 totals 12 residues. Between the trimmed V and J ends, which lost 11 bases and 4 bases, there was a span of 15 bases. CDR3 sequence reads: CAHSQGPYEQYF. CDR3 bases: TGTGCCCACTCTCAGGGTCCATACGAGCAGTACTTC.

There are a few counts of this clone. This chain links TRBV4-2 with TRBJ2-3, with D tentatively TRBD2 (5 bases). The germline V gene encodes CDR1 LGHNA and CDR2 YNFKEQ. CDR3 size: 16 residues. The ends were cut back, 3 bases at V and 5 bases at J, with 18 bases in the middle. CDR3 amino acids: CASSQRVGESEDTQYF. The DNA of the CDR3 is TGTGCCAGCAGCCAGAGGGTGGGCGAATCGGAAGATACGCAGTATTTT.